The T cell receptor (beta chain) described here comes from a study of T cells after yellow fever vaccination. From the 5' RACE reads, TCRdb called clonotypes with MiXCR, one entry per CDR3 protein. The data hold around 300,000 distinct CDR3 sequences, with about 4% observed a single time. Trimming left V 5 bases short and J 1 base short, with 14 bases between. The CDR3 covers 15 residues. Germline CDR1 reads MDHEN; CDR2 reads SYDVKM. The chain uses TRBV28 and TRBJ1-1; TRBD1 is a possible D gene (5 bases). The starting material was PBMCs, obtained 5 days after the yellow fever booster vaccination. The source is a man aged 18 to 30 who received the YFV17D yellow fever vaccine. The CDR3 is CASSQRQLSNTEAFF. The CDR3 bases are TGTGCCAGCAGTCAGAGACAGTTATCGAACACTGAAGCTTTCTTT.